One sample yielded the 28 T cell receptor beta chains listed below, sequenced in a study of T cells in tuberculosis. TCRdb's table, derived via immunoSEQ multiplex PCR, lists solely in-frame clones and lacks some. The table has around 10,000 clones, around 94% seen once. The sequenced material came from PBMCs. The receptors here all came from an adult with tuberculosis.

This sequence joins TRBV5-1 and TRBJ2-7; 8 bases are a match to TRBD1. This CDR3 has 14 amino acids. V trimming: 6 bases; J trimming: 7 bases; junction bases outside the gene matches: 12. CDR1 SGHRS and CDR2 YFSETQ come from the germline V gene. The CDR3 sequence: CASTVDRGSGEQYF. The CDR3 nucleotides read TGCGCCAGCACCGTAGACAGGGGCTCAGGGGAGCAGTACTTC.

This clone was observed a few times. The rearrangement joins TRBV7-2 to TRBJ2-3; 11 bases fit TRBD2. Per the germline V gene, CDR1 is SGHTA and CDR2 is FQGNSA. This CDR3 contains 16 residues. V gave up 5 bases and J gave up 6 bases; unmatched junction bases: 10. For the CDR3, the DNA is TGTGCCAGCAGCGTTGTAGCGGGAGGGCTGGGTGATACGCAGTATTTT. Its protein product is CASSVVAGGLGDTQYF.

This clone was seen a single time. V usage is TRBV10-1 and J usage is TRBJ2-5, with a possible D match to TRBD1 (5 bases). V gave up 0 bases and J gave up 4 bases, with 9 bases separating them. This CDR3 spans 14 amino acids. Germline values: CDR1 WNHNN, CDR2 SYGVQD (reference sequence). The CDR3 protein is CASSESGRAETQYF. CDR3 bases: TGCGCCAGCAGTGAGTCCGGCAGGGCAGAGACCCAGTACTTC.

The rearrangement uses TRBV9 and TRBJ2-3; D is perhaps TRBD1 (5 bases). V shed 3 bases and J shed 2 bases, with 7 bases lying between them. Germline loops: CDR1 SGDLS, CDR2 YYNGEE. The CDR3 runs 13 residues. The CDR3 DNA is TGTGCCAGCAGCGGGACAACCACAGATACGCAGTATTTT. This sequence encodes CASSGTTTDTQYF.

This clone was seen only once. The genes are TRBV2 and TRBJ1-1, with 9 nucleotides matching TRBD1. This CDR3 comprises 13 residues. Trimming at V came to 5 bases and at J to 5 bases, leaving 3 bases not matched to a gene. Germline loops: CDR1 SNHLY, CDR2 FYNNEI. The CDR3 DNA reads TGTGCCAGCAGTTACGACAGGGGGACTGAAGCTTTCTTT. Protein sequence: CASSYDRGTEAFF.

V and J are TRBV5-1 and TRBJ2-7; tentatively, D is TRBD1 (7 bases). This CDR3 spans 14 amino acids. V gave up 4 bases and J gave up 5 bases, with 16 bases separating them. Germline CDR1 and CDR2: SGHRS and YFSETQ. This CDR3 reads CASSQTGRPDEQYF. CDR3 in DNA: TGCGCCAGCAGCCAGACAGGGAGGCCCGACGAGCAGTACTTC.

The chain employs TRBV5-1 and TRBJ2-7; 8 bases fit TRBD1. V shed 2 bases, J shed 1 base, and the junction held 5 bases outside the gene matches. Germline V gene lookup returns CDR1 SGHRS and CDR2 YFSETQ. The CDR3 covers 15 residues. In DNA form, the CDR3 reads TGCGCCAGCAGCTTTACTGGACAGGGATCCTACGAGCAGTACTTC. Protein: CASSFTGQGSYEQYF.

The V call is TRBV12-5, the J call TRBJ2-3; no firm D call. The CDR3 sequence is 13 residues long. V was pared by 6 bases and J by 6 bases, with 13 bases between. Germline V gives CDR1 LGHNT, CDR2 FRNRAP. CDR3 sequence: CASGQLEADTQYF. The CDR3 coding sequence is TGTGCTAGTGGCCAATTAGAGGCGGATACGCAGTATTTT.

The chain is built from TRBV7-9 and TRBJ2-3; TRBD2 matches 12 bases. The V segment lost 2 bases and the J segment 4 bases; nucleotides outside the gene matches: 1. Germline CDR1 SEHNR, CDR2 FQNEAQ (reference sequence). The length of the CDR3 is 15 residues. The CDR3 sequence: CASSLTSGRSDTQYF. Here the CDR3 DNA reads TGTGCCAGCAGCTTAACTAGCGGGAGGTCAGATACGCAGTATTTT.

The CDR3 DNA reads TGTGCCAGCAGTGAAGGCCGGGGGACTGAAGCTTTCTTT. Residues: CASSEGRGTEAFF. V usage is TRBV25-1 and J usage is TRBJ1-1, with D possibly TRBD1 on 5 matching bases. The CDR3 has 13 residues. CDR1 and CDR2 (germline): MGHDK, SYGVNS. The V and J ends lost 2 bases and 5 bases respectively, with 9 bases between them. The full variable domain, with the rest looked up from reference TRBV25-1 and TRBJ1-1, is EADIYQTPRYLVIGTGKKITLECSQTMGHDKMYWYQQDPGMELHLIHYSYGVNSTEKGDLSSESTVSRIRTEHFPLTLESARPSHTSQYLCASSEGRGTEAFFGQGTRLTVV.

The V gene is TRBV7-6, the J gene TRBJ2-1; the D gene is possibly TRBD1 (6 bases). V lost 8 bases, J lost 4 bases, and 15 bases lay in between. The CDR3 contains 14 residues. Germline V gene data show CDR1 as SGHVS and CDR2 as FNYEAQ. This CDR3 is CASAAQGAYNEQFF. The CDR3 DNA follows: TGTGCCAGCGCTGCACAGGGAGCATACAATGAGCAGTTCTTC.

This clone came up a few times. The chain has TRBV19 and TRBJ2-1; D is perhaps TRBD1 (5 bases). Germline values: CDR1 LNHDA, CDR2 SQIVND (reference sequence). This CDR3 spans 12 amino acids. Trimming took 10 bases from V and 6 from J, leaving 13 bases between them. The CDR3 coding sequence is TGTGCCAATTTTGCAGGGCCCAATGAGCAGTTCTTC. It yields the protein CANFAGPNEQFF.

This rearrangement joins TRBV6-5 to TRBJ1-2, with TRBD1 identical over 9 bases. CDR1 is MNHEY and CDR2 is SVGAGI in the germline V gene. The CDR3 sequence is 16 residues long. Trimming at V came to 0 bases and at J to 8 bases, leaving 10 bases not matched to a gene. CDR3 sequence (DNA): TGTGCCAGCAGTTACTCCGCTCCCGGGACAGGGTCCGGCTACACCTTC. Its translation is CASSYSAPGTGSGYTF.

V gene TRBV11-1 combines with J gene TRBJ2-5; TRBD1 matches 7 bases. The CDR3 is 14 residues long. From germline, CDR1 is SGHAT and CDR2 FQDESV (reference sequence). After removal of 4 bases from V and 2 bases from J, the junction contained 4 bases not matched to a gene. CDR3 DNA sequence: TGTGCCAGCAGCTCTCCAGGGGGACAAGAGACCCAGTACTTC. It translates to CASSSPGGQETQYF.

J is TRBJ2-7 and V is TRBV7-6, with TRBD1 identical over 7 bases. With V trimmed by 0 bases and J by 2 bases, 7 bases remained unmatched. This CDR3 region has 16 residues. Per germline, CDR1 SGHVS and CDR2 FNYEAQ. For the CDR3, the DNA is TGTGCCAGCAGCTTAGCGGGGACAGCTAATACCTACGAGCAGTACTTC. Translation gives CASSLAGTANTYEQYF. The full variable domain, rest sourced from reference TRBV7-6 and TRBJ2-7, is GAGVSQSPRYKVTKRGQDVALRCDPISGHVSLYWYRQALGQGPEFLTYFNYEAQQDKSGLPNDRFSAERPEGSISTLTIQRTEQRDSAMYRCASSLAGTANTYEQYFGPGTRLTVT.

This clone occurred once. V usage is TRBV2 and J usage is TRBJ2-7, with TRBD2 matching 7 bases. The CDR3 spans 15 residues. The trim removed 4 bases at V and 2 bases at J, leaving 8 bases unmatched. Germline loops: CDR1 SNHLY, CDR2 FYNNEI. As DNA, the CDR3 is TGTGCCAGCAGTGGTGCAACTAGCGAAACCTACGAGCAGTACTTC. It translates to CASSGATSETYEQYF.

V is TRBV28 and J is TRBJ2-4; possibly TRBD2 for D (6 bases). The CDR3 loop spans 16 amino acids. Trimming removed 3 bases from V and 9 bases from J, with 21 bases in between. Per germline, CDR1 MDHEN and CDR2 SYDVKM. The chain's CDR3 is CASSFLGLKAQAIQYF. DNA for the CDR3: TGTGCCAGCAGTTTCCTGGGACTTAAGGCACAGGCCATTCAGTACTTC.

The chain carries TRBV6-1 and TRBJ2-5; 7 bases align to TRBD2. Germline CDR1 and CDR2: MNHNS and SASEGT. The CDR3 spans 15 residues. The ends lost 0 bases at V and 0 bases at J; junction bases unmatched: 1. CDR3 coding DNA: TGTGCCAGCAGTGAAGCGGCGGGAGACCAAGAGACCCAGTACTTC. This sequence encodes CASSEAAGDQETQYF.

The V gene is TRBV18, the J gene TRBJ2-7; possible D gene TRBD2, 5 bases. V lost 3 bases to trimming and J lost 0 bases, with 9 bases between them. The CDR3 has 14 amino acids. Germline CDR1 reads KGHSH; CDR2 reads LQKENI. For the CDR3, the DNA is TGTGCCAGCTCACCCGACCGGGACTCCTACGAGCAGTACTTC. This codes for CASSPDRDSYEQYF.

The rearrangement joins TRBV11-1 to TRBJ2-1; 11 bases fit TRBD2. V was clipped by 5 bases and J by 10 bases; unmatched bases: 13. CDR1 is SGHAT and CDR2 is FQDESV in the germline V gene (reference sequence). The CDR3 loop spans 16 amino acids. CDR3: CASSINPGTSGGEQFF. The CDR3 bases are TGTGCCAGCAGCATTAACCCCGGGACTAGCGGAGGGGAGCAGTTCTTC.

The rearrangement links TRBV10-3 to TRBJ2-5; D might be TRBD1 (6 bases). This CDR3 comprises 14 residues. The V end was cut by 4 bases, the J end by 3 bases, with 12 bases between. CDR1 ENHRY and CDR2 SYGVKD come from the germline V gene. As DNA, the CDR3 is TGTGCCATCAGTGCGAGGCAGGGGAAAGAGACCCAGTACTTC. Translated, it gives CAISARQGKETQYF.

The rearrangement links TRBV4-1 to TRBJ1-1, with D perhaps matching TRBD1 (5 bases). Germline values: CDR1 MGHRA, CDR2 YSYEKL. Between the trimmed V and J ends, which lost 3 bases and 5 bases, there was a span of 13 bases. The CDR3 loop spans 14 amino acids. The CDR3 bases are TGCGCCAGCAGCCACCCCGGGGAGGGGACTGAAGCTTTCTTT. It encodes CASSHPGEGTEAFF.

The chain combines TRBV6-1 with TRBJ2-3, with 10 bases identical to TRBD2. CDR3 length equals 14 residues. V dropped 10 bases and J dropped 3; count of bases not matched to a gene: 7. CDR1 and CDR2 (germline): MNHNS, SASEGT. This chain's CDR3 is CANRAGGRTDTQYF. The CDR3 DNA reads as TGTGCCAACAGAGCGGGGGGGCGGACAGATACGCAGTATTTT.

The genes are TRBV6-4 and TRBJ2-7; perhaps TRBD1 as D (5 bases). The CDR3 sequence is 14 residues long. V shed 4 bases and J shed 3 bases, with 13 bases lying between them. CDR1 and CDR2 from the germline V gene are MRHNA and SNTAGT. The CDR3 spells CASSALQGFYEQYF. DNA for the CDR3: TGTGCCAGCAGTGCATTGCAGGGTTTCTACGAGCAGTACTTC.

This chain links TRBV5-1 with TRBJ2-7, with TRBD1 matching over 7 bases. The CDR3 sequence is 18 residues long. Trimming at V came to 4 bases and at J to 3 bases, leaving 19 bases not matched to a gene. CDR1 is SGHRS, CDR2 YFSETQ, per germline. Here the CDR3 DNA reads TGCGCCAGCAGCCTCGGACTTGGACAGGCCTCTATTTACTACGAGCAGTACTTC. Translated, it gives CASSLGLGQASIYYEQYF.

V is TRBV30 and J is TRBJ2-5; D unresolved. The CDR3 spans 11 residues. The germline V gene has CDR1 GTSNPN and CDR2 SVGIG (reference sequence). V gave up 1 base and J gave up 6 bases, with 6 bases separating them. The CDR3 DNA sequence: TGTGCCTGGAGTGCCGCGAAGACCCAGTACTTC. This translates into CAWSAAKTQYF. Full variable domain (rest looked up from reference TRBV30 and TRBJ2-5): SQTIHQWPATLVQPVGSPLSLECTVEGTSNPNLYWYRQAAGRGLQLLFYSVGIGQISSEVPQNLSASRPQDRQFILSSKKLLLSDSGFYLCAWSAAKTQYFGPGTRLLVL.

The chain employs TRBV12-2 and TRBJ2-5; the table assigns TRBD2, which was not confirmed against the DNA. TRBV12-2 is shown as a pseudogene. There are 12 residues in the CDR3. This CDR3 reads CASRLVRETQYF. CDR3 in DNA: TGTGCAAGTCGCTTAGTGAGGGAGACCCAGTACTTC.

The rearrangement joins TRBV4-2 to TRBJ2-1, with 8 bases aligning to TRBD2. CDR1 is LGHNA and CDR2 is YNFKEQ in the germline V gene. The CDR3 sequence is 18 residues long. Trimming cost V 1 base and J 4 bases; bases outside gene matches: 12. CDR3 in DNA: TGTGCCAGCAGCCAAGCTTCGGGCGCCGGGAGGGCTTACAATGAGCAGTTCTTC. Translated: CASSQASGAGRAYNEQFF.